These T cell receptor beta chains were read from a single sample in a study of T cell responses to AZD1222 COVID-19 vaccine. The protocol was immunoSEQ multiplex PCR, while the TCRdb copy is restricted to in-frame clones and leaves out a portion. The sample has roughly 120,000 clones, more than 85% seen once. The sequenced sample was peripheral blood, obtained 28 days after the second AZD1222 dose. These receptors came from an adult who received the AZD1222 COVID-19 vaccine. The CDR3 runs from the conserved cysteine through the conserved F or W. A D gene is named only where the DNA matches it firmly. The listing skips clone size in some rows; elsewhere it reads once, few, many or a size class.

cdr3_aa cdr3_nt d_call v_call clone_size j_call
CASSLGRISYEQYF TGCGCCAGCAGCTTGGGGCGGATTAGCTACGAGCAGTACTTC - TRBV5-1 once TRBJ2-7
CASKRASSYNEQFF TGTGCCAGCAAGAGGGCGAGCTCCTACAATGAGCAGTTCTTC - TRBV7-2 - TRBJ2-1
CASSEVSMEIGGYTF TGTGCCAGCAGTGAAGTTTCGATGGAAATTGGTGGCTACACCTTC - TRBV6-1 once TRBJ1-2
CASSPIRQGSGANVLTF TGTGCCAGCAGCCCTATCAGACAGGGCTCTGGGGCCAACGTCCTGACTTTC TRBD1 TRBV5-6 - TRBJ2-6
CSVDPTGTGGLGGYTF TGCAGCGTAGATCCTACCGGGACAGGGGGCTTAGGAGGCTACACCTTC TRBD1 TRBV29-1 - TRBJ1-2
CASSADLQSPLHF TGTGCCAGCAGCGCAGATTTACAGTCACCCCTCCACTTT - TRBV7-8 - TRBJ1-6
CASSQEGAGTSYEQYF TGCGCCAGCAGCCAAGAAGGGGCGGGGACCTCCTACGAGCAGTACTTC - TRBV4-1 - TRBJ2-7
CASSLGGGPNYGYTF TGTGCCAGCAGCTTAGGGGGGGGACCTAACTATGGCTACACCTTC - TRBV11-3 - TRBJ1-2
CASSKGVGNYGYTF TGTGCCAGCAGCAAAGGGGTGGGGAACTATGGCTACACCTTC - TRBV14 few TRBJ1-2
CASSNRDRGGQETQYF TGTGCCAGCAGCAACCGGGACAGGGGGGGCCAAGAGACCCAGTACTTC TRBD1 TRBV11-2 - TRBJ2-5
CASSSVQGLRREKLFF TGTGCCAGCAGCTCAGTACAGGGGCTGCGGCGAGAAAAACTGTTTTTT TRBD1 TRBV7-9 few TRBJ1-4
CASSPPQGVTFF TGTGCCAGCAGTCCGCCACAGGGGGTGACTTTCTTT TRBD1 TRBV28 few TRBJ1-1
CASSQDTLWANVLTF TGCGCCAGCAGCCAAGATACCTTGTGGGCCAACGTCCTGACTTTC - TRBV4-1 - TRBJ2-6
CAISEIDSASYEQYF TGTGCCATCAGTGAGATAGACTCGGCCTCCTACGAGCAGTACTTC - TRBV10-3 once TRBJ2-7
CASSLGWTSGSYEQYF TGCGCCAGCAGCTTGGGATGGACTAGCGGCTCCTACGAGCAGTACTTC TRBD2 TRBV5-1 - TRBJ2-7
CASSPNGRVDTEAFF TGTGCCAGCAGCCCCAACGGGAGGGTCGACACTGAAGCTTTCTTT - TRBV5-4 few TRBJ1-1
CASSPASRFSPLHF TGTGCCAGCAGTCCCGCATCTCGGTTCTCACCCCTCCACTTT - TRBV6-2/TRBV6-3 - TRBJ1-6
CASARPLAKNIQYF TGTGCCAGCGCCCGACCACTAGCCAAAAACATTCAGTACTTC - TRBV2 - TRBJ2-4
CASSDSGQGNSPLHF TGTGCCAGCAGTGACTCCGGACAGGGTAATTCACCCCTCCACTTT TRBD1 TRBV6-4 once TRBJ1-6
CASSPTGTSGGLSSYEQYF TGTGCCAGCAGCCCCACCGGGACTAGCGGGGGGCTGAGCTCCTACGAGCAGTACTTC TRBD2 TRBV3-1/TRBV3-2 - TRBJ2-7
CASSEGGRLTVNEQFF TGTGCCAGCAGTGAAGGGGGCCGCCTTACAGTCAATGAGCAGTTCTTC - TRBV2 - TRBJ2-1
CASGLVRAHEQYF TGTGCTAGTGGTTTGGTCAGGGCCCACGAGCAGTACTTC - TRBV12-5 - TRBJ2-7
CATSTRTGYNEQFF TGTGCCACCAGCACAAGGACAGGGTACAATGAGCAGTTCTTC TRBD1 TRBV15 - TRBJ2-1
CASSPGQGNSNQPQHF TGTGCCAGCAGCCCCGGACAGGGAAACTCCAATCAGCCCCAGCATTTT TRBD1 TRBV9 - TRBJ1-5
CASSYSGNTEAFF TGTGCCAGCAGCTATTCAGGGAACACTGAAGCTTTCTTT - TRBV7-3 once TRBJ1-1
CASSPRTGERRNTIYF TGCGCCAGCAGCCCCAGGACAGGAGAGAGGAGAAACACCATATATTTT TRBD1 TRBV4-1 - TRBJ1-3
CASSSPVRDRAHEQYF TGCGCCAGCAGCTCCCCTGTGAGGGACAGGGCTCACGAGCAGTACTTC TRBD1 TRBV4-1 once TRBJ2-7
CASSLPQSSYNEQFF TGCGCCAGCAGCTTGCCACAAAGCTCCTACAATGAGCAGTTCTTC - TRBV5-1 - TRBJ2-1
CASSLGDRADYGYTF TGCGCCAGCAGCTTAGGGGACAGGGCCGACTATGGCTACACCTTC TRBD1 TRBV5-1 - TRBJ1-2
CASSGGLAGVPTGELFF TGTGCCAGCAGCGGGGGACTAGCGGGAGTCCCCACCGGGGAGCTGTTTTTT TRBD2 TRBV5-4 - TRBJ2-2
CASSQEVAGAFRNEQFF TGTGCCAGCAGCCAGGAAGTAGCGGGGGCGTTTCGGAATGAGCAGTTCTTC TRBD2 TRBV4-2 - TRBJ2-1
CASSSRRGHTQETQYF TGTGCCAGCAGCTCAAGGAGGGGACATACTCAAGAGACCCAGTACTTC - TRBV3-1/TRBV3-2 - TRBJ2-5
CASRDLAGRADTQYF TGTGCCAGCCGCGATCTAGCGGGCCGCGCAGATACGCAGTATTTT TRBD2 TRBV2 - TRBJ2-3
CASSHPFAGGLYTGELFF TGTGCCAGCAGCCACCCTTTCGCGGGGGGGCTCTATACCGGGGAGCTGTTTTTT TRBD2 TRBV7-2 - TRBJ2-2
CASSLWGLRTDTQYF TGTGCCAGCAGCTTGTGGGGTCTCCGCACAGATACGCAGTATTTT - TRBV7-3 - TRBJ2-3
CASSIVGGYEQYF TGTGCCAGTAGTATAGTAGGGGGCTACGAGCAGTACTTC - TRBV19 - TRBJ2-7
CATTGQSNQPQHF TGTGCCACCACCGGACAGTCCAATCAGCCCCAGCATTTT - TRBV15 - TRBJ1-5
CASSVGTTGNTIYF TGTGCCAGCAGCGTCGGGACAACTGGAAACACCATATATTTT - TRBV9 - TRBJ1-3
CASSWSHTAPQDPYEQYF TGCGCCAGCAGCTGGAGCCATACAGCCCCACAAGACCCCTACGAGCAGTACTTC - TRBV5-1 - TRBJ2-7
CASSQVRAGSQPQHF TGTGCCAGCAGCCAAGTTAGGGCAGGCTCTCAGCCCCAGCATTTT - TRBV4-2 - TRBJ1-5
CASSRQGNQPQHF TGTGCCAGCAGCCGACAGGGAAATCAGCCCCAGCATTTT TRBD1 TRBV3-1/TRBV3-2 - TRBJ1-5
CASSPGTYEQYF TGTGCCAGTAGTCCGGGTACCTACGAGCAGTACTTC - TRBV19 - TRBJ2-7
CASSDREAYNEQFF TGCGCCAGCAGTGATCGGGAAGCCTACAATGAGCAGTTCTTC - TRBV10-2 - TRBJ2-1
CASSERGSTYEQYF TGTGCCAGCTCCGAACGGGGCTCGACCTACGAGCAGTACTTC - TRBV27 - TRBJ2-7
CASSFEGSKTQYF TGCGCCAGCAGCTTTGAGGGGTCCAAGACCCAGTACTTC - TRBV5-1 - TRBJ2-5
CASSQRQPSTDTQYF TGCGCCAGCAGCCAGCGACAGCCTAGCACAGATACGCAGTATTTT - TRBV4-3 - TRBJ2-3
CASRSSGTANEKLFF TGTGCCAGCAGATCTTCCGGGACAGCTAATGAAAAACTGTTTTTT TRBD1 TRBV6-5 once TRBJ1-4
CASSPRDRDYEQYF TGTGCCAGCAGCCCCCGGGACAGGGACTACGAGCAGTACTTC - TRBV21-1 once TRBJ2-7
CAISSTGTGEYEQYF TGTGCCATCAGTTCGACCGGGACAGGTGAATACGAGCAGTACTTC TRBD1 TRBV10-3 - TRBJ2-7
CSVDGDEPYEQYF TGCAGCGTTGACGGCGACGAGCCCTACGAGCAGTACTTC - TRBV29-1 - TRBJ2-7
CASSPDRFGTGELFF TGTGCCAGCTCGCCGGACAGATTCGGCACCGGGGAGCTGTTTTTT - TRBV6-5 - TRBJ2-2
CASSRGTFGELFF TGTGCCAGCAGCCGTGGGACATTCGGGGAGCTGTTTTTT - TRBV7-2 - TRBJ2-2
CASSMGLAGGETQYF TGTGCCAGCAGCATGGGACTAGCGGGTGGAGAGACCCAGTACTTC TRBD2 TRBV13 - TRBJ2-5
CASSQKGAGGYNEQFF TGCGCCAGCAGCCAAAAGGGGGCGGGAGGTTACAATGAGCAGTTCTTC - TRBV4-1 - TRBJ2-1
CASSYGPEGANEAFF TGTGCCAGCAGTTACGGGCCAGAAGGGGCTAATGAAGCTTTCTTT - TRBV6-5 - TRBJ1-1